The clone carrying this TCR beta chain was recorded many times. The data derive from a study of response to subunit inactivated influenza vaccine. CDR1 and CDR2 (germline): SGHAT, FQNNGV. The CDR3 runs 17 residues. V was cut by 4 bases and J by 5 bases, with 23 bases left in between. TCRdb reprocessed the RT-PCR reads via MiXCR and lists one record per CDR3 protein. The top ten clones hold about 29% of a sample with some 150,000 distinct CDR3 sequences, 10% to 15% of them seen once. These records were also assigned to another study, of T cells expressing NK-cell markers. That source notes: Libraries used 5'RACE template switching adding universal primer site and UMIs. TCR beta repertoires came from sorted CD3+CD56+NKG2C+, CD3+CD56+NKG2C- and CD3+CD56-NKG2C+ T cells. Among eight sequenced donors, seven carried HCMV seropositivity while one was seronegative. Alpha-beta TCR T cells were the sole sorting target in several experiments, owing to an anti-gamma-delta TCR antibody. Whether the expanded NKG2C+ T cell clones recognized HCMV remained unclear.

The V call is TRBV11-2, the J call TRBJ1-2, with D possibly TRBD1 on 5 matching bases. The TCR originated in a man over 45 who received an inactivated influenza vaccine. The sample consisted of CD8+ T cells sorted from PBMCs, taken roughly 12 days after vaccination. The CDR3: CASSSRGRADALYGYTF. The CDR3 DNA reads TGTGCCAGCAGCTCAAGGGGTCGGGCAGACGCCCTGTATGGCTACACCTTC. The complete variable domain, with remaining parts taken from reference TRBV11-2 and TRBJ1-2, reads EAGVAQSPRYKIIEKRQSVAFWCNPISGHATLYWYQQILGQGPKLLIQFQNNGVVDDSQLPKDRFSAERLKGVDSTLKIQPAKLEDSAVYLCASSSRGRADALYGYTFGSGTRLTVV.